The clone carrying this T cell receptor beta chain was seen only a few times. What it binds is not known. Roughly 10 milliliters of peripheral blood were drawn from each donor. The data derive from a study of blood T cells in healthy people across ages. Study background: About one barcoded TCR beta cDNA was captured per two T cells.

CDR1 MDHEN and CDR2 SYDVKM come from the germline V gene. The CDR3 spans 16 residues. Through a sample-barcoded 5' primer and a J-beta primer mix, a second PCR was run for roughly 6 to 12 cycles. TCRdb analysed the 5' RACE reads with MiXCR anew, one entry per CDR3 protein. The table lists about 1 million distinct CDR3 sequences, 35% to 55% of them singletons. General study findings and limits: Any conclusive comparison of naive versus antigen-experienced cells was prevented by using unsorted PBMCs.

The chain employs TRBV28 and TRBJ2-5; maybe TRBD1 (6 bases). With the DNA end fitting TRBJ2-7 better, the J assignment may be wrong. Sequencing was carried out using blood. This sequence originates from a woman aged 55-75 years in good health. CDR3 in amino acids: CASCPTGTTSRYEQYF. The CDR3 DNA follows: TGTGCCAGCTGCCCGACCGGGACAACCTCAAGATACGAGCAGTACTTC.